The clone carrying this TCR beta chain appeared a single time. Antigen unknown. Clones were read by immunoSEQ multiplex PCR, and TCRdb kept only the in-frame ones, dropping some. The sample lists under 95,000 clones, about 85% occurring once. This record comes from a study of PD-1 blockade in mismatch repair-deficient tumors. Study at large: Patients had approximately 11 mismatch repair-deficient cancer types and were previously treated and progressing. The study's findings and limits: After pembrolizumab, tumor-resident clones rose rapidly, then generally contracted before radiologic responses.

A few pembrolizumab responders had their TCRs sequenced. Looked up from germline, CDR1 is SGHRS and CDR2 is YFSETQ. This CDR3 region has 15 residues. V was shortened by 5 bases and J by 0 bases, with 13 bases between the two germline ends. This TCR was sampled from an adult with mismatch repair-deficient cancer. The V gene is TRBV5-1, the J gene TRBJ2-3, with D maybe TRBD1 (5 bases). This specimen was peripheral blood, taken 12 weeks after starting pembrolizumab. The CDR3 DNA follows: TGCGCCAGCAGTTCTCGCAGGGATAGCACAGATACGCAGTATTTT. Its protein product is CASSSRRDSTDTQYF. Looking up the rest from reference TRBV5-1 and TRBJ2-3 gives the full variable domain: KAGVTQTPRYLIKTRGQQVTLSCSPISGHRSVSWYQQTPGQGLQFLFEYFSETQRNKGNFPGRFSGRQFSNSRSEMNVSTLELGDSALYLCASSSRRDSTDTQYFGPGTRLTVL.